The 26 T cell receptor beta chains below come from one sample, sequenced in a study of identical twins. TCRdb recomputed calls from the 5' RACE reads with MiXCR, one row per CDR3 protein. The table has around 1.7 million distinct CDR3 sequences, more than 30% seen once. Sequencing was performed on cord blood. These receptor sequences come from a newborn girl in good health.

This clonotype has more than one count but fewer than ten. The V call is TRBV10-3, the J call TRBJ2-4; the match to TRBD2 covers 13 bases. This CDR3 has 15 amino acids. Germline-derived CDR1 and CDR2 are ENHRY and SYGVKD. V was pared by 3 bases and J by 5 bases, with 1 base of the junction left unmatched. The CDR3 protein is CAISEGLAGENIQYF. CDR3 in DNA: TGTGCCATCAGTGAAGGACTAGCGGGAGAAAACATTCAGTACTTC.

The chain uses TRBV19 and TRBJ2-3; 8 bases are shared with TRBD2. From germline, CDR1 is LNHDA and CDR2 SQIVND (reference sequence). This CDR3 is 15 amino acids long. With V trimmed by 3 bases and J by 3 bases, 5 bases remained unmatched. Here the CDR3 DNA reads TGTGCCAGTAGTATTCCGGGACTAGGAACAGATACGCAGTATTTT. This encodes CASSIPGLGTDTQYF.

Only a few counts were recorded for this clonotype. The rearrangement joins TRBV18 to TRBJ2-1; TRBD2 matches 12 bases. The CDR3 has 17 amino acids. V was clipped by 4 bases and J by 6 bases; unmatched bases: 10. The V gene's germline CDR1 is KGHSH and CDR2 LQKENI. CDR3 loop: CASSHTSGGKLANEQFF. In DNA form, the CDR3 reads TGTGCCAGCTCACATACTAGCGGGGGGAAATTGGCCAATGAGCAGTTCTTC.

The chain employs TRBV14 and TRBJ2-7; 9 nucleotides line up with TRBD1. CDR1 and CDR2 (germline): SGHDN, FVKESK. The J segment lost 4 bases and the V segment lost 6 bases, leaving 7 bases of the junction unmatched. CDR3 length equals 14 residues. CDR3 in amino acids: CASSRDRALYEQYF. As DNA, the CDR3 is TGTGCCAGCAGTCGGGACAGGGCTCTTTACGAGCAGTACTTC.

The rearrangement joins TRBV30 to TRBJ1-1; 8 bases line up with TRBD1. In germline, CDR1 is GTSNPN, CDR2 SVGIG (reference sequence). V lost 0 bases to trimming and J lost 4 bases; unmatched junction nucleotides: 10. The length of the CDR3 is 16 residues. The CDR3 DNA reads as TGTGCCTGGAGTGTACGGACAGGGACGGGACGCACTGAAGCTTTCTTT. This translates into CAWSVRTGTGRTEAFF.

The CDR3 loop reads CSLRRGNEQYF. CDR3 nucleotide sequence: TGCAGTCTAAGGAGGGGTAATGAGCAGTACTTC. V usage is TRBV20-1 and J usage is TRBJ2-1, with TRBD2 as a possible D gene (6 bases). The J call is uncertain, as TRBJ2-7 better fits the DNA end. Germline CDR1 and CDR2: DFQATT and SNEGSKA (reference sequence). This CDR3 has 11 residues.

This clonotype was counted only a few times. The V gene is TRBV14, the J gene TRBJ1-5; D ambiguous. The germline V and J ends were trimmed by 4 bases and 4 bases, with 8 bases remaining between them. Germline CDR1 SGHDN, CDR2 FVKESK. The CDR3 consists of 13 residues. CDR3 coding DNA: TGTGCCAGCAGCCTGAAACCGAATCAGCCCCAGCATTTT. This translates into CASSLKPNQPQHF.

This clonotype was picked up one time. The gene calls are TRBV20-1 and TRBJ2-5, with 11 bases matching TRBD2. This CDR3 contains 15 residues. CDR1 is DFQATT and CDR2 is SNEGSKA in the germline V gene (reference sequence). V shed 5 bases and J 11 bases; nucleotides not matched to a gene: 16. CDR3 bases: TGCAGTGCTTTTCCTAGCGGGAGGATCTACAATGAGCAGTACTTC. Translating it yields CSAFPSGRIYNEQYF.

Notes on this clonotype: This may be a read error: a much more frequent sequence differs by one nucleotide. CDR3 sequence (DNA): TGTGCCAGCAGACAAGACAATCAGCCCCAGCATTTT. Its translation is CASRQDNQPQHF. The V call is TRBV2, the J call TRBJ1-5, with no clear D. Germline CDR1 SNHLY, CDR2 FYNNEI. The CDR3 spans 12 residues. V was trimmed by 6 bases and J by 3 bases, leaving 6 bases between them.

The chain's CDR3 is CSASLNQGLRAFF. The CDR3 region has the DNA TGCAGTGCATCGCTTAATCAAGGACTAAGGGCTTTCTTT. The chain combines TRBV20-1 with TRBJ1-1; D not certain. V lost 6 bases, J lost 11 bases, and 22 bases lay in between. This CDR3 comprises 13 residues. The V gene's germline CDR1 is DFQATT and CDR2 SNEGSKA (reference sequence).

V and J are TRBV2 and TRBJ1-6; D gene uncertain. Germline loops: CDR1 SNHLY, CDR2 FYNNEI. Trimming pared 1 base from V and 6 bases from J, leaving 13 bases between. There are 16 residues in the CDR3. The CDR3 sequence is CASSEGGYRGNSPLHF. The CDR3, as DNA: TGTGCCAGCAGTGAAGGGGGATACCGGGGTAATTCACCCCTCCACTTT.

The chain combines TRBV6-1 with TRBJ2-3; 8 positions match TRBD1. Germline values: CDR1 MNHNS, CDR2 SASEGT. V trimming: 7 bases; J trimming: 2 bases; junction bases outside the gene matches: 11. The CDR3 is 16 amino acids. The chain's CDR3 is CASKPKDREVTDTQYF. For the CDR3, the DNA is TGTGCCAGCAAACCCAAGGACAGGGAAGTCACAGATACGCAGTATTTT.

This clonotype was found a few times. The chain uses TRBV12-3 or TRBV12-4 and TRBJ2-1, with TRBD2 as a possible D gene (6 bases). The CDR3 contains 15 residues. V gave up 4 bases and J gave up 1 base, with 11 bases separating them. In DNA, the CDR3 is TGTGCCAGCAGTTCCCGGCGGGGTTCCTACAATGAGCAGTTCTTC. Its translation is CASSSRRGSYNEQFF.

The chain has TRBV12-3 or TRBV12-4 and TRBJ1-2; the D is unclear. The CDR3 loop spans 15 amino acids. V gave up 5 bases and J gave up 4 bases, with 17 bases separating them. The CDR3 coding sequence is TGTGCCAGCAGTGACCCGGGGAGGGCAGGCTATGGCTACACCTTC. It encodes CASSDPGRAGYGYTF.

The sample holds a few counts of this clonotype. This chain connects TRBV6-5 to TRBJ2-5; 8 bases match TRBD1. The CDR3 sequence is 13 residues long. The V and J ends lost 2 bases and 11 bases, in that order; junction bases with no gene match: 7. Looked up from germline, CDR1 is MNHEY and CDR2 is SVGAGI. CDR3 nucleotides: TGTGCCAGCAGTTACGGACAGGGAAGGGAGCAGTACTTC. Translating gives CASSYGQGREQYF.

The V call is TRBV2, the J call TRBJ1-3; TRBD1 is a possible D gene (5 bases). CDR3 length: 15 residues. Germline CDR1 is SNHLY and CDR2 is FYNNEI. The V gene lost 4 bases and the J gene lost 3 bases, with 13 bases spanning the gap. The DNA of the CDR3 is TGTGCCAGCAGTGGAGACAGTCTGGGTGGAAACACCATATATTTT. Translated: CASSGDSLGGNTIYF. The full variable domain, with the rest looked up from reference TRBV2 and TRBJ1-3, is EPEVTQTPSHQVTQMGQEVILRCVPISNHLYFYWYRQILGQKVEFLVSFYNNEISEKSEIFDDQFSVERPDGSNFTLKIRSTKLEDSAMYFCASSGDSLGGNTIYFGEGSWLTVV.

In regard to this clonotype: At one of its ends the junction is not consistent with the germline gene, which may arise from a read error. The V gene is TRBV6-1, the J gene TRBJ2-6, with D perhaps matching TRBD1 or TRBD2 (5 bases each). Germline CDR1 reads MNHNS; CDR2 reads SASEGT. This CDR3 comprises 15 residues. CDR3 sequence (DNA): TGTGCCAGCAGTTCGGTCCTTTTCGGGGCCAACGTCCAGACTTTC. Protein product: CASSSVLFGANVQTF.

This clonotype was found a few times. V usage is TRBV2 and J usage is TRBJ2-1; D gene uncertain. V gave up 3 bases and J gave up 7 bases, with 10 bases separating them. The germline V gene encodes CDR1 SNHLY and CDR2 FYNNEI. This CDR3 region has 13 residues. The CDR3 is CASSDQVWNEQFF. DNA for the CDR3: TGTGCCAGCAGTGATCAGGTTTGGAATGAGCAGTTCTTC.

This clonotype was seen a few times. CDR3 DNA sequence: TGTGCCAGCAGTCCCCCAGGGGGCGGGGGGAAAGATACGCAGTATTTT. It is translated as CASSPPGGGGKDTQYF. This chain uses TRBV12-3 or TRBV12-4 with TRBJ2-3, with D perhaps matching TRBD1 or TRBD2 (8 bases each). This CDR3 is 16 amino acids long. The V gene lost 5 bases and the J gene lost 5 bases, with 20 bases spanning the gap.

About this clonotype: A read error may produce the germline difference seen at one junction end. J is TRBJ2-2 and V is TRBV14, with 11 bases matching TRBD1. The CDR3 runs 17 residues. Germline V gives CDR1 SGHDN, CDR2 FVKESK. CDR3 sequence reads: CAISHHLGQGDTGELFF. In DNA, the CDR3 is TGTGCCATCAGCCACCACCTGGGACAGGGGGACACCGGGGAGCTGTTTTTT.

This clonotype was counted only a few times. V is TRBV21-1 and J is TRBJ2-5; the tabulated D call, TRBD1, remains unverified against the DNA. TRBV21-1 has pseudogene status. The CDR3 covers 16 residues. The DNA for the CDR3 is TGTGCCAGCAGCAAAGACGACAGCAATCCCCAAGAGACCCAGTACTTC. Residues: CASSKDDSNPQETQYF.

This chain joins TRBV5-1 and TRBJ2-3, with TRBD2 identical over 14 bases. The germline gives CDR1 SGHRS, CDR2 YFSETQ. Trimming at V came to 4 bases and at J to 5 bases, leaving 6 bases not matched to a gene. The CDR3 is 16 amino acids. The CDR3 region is CASSQGTSGSGDTQYF. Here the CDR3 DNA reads TGCGCCAGCAGCCAAGGGACTAGCGGGAGCGGAGATACGCAGTATTTT.

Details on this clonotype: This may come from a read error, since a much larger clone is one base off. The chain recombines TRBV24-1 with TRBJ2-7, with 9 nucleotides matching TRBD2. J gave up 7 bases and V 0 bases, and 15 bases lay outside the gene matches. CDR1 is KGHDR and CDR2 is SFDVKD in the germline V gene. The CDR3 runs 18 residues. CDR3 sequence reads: CATSDLSIAGDIGNEQYF. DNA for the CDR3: TGTGCCACCAGTGATTTGAGTATAGCGGGAGATATCGGGAATGAGCAGTACTTC.

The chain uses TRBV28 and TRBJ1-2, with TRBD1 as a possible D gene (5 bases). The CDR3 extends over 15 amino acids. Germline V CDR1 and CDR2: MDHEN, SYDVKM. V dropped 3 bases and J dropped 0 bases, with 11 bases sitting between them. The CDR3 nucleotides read TGTGCCAGCAGTTTTTGGGTAGGGGCTAACTATGGCTACACCTTC. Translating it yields CASSFWVGANYGYTF.

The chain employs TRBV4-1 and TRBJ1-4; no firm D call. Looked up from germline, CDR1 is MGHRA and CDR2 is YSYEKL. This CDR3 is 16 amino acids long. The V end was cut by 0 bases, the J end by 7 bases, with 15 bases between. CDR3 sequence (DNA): TGCGCCAGCAGCCAAGATAGGACTACGCGGGGTGAAAAACTGTTTTTT. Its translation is CASSQDRTTRGEKLFF.

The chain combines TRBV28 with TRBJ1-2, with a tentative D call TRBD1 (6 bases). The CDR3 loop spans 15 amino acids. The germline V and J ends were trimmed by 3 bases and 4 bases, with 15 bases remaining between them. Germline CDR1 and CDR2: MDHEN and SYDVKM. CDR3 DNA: TGTGCCAGCAGTTTTTCGTCCCCCAGGGGCTATGGCTACACCTTC. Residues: CASSFSSPRGYGYTF.